Many counts were recorded for the clone carrying this T cell receptor (beta chain). Its antigen is as yet unknown. This entry is derived from a study of response to subunit inactivated influenza vaccine. Regarding the study as a whole: Authors suggested each seasonal influenza vaccination recruits few new T cells.

Germline CDR1 and CDR2: SGHRS and YFSETQ. The CDR3 is 16 residues long. Losses at the gene ends were 3 bases for V and 1 base for J; bases not matched to a gene: 9. TCRdb used MiXCR to reprocess the RT-PCR reads, holding one entry per CDR3 protein. This sample carries just over 300,000 distinct CDR3 sequences, about 20% of them seen once, and the ten largest clones take 10%. This material consisted of PBMCs from blood, taken 21 months after vaccination. This rearrangement joins TRBV5-1 to TRBJ1-2; TRBD1 matches at 7 bases. This clonotype was sampled from a man between 50 and 69 years old who received an inactivated influenza vaccine. CDR3 sequence reads: CASSSIRDSRNYGYTF. The CDR3 nucleotides read TGCGCCAGCAGCTCGATCCGGGACAGTCGTAACTATGGCTACACCTTC.